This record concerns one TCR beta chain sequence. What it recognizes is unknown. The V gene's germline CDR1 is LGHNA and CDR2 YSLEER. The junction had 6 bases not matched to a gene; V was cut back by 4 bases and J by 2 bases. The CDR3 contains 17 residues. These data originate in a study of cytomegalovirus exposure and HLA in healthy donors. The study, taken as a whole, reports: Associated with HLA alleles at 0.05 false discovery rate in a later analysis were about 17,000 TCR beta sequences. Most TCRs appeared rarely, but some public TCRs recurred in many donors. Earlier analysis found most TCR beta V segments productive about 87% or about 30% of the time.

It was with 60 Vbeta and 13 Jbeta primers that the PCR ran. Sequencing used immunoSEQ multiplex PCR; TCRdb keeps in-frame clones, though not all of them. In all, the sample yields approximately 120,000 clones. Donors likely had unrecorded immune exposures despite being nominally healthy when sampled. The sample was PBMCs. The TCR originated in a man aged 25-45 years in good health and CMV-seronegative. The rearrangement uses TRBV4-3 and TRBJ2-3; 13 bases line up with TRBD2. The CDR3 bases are TGCGCCAGCAGCCCCTACGGACTAGCGGGAGACACAGATACGCAGTATTTT. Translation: CASSPYGLAGDTDTQYF.